This passage covers 10 T cell receptor beta chains from one sample sequenced in a study of shared T cell receptors in the human thymus. TCRdb's copy holds only in-frame clones and misses some; the assay was immunoSEQ multiplex PCR. The sample contains hundreds of thousands of clones, more than 75% of which appear only once. Separately, the same data were catalogued under a study of human thymus T cells.

The material sequenced was thymocytes. The source of these receptors is a boy in the first two years of life with a congenital heart defect.

This sequence joins TRBV5-5 and TRBJ1-4, with TRBD1 matching 9 bases. Germline V gene sequence: CDR1 SGHKS, CDR2 YYEKEE (reference sequence). The CDR3 is 13 residues long. Losses at the gene ends were 4 bases for V and 11 bases for J; bases not matched to a gene: 6. The CDR3 DNA reads as TGTGCCAGCAGCCACACCGGGACAGGGAAACTGTTTTTT. It encodes CASSHTGTGKLFF. Full variable domain (missing parts from reference TRBV5-5 and TRBJ1-4): DAGVTQSPTHLIKTRGQQVTLRCSPISGHKSVSWYQQVLGQGPQFIFQYYEKEERGRGNFPDRFSARQFPNYSSELNVNALLLGDSALYLCASSHTGTGKLFFGSGTQLSVL.

The chain uses TRBV7-9 and TRBJ2-2, with D possibly being TRBD1 (6 bases). Trimming took 6 bases from V and 7 from J, leaving 24 bases between them. CDR1 and CDR2 from the germline V gene are SEHNR and FQNEAQ (reference sequence). This CDR3 has 17 residues. Here the CDR3 reads CASSSHGGARDIGELFF. The CDR3 DNA follows: TGTGCCAGCAGTTCCCACGGTGGGGCCAGGGACATCGGGGAGCTGTTTTTT.

The rearrangement joins TRBV19 to TRBJ2-3; 14 bases align to TRBD2. The CDR3 extends over 16 amino acids. The V gene's germline CDR1 is LNHDA and CDR2 SQIVND (reference sequence). V gave up 6 bases and J gave up 2 bases; unmatched junction bases: 4. CDR3 sequence (DNA): TGTGCCAGTAGCCGGACTAGCGGGAGGAACACAGATACGCAGTATTTT. The encoded protein is CASSRTSGRNTDTQYF.

V and J are TRBV27 and TRBJ2-7; 7 positions agree with TRBD1. The CDR3 sequence is 13 residues long. Unmatched junction bases numbered 5, after V lost 5 bases and J lost 4 bases. In germline, CDR1 is MNHEY, CDR2 SMNVEV (reference sequence). This CDR3 is CASSDYRGYEQYF. In DNA, the CDR3 is TGTGCCAGCAGTGACTACAGGGGTTACGAGCAGTACTTC.

The chain couples TRBV14 to TRBJ2-2; perhaps TRBD2 as D (5 bases). The CDR3 consists of 17 residues. V lost 0 bases to trimming and J lost 2 bases, with 13 bases between them. Germline CDR1 and CDR2: SGHDN and FVKESK. This chain's CDR3 is CASSQDTSGHNTGELFF. Written as DNA, the CDR3 is TGTGCCAGCAGCCAAGATACCAGCGGCCATAACACCGGGGAGCTGTTTTTT.

The V and J genes are TRBV10-1 and TRBJ2-7; D is ambiguous. The CDR3 sequence is 15 residues long. The germline V and J ends were trimmed by 3 bases and 2 bases, with 14 bases remaining between them. The germline gives CDR1 WNHNN, CDR2 SYGVQD (reference sequence). In DNA form, the CDR3 reads TGCGCCAGCAGTGATGGGTCGGGTACAACCTACGAGCAGTACTTC. This gives the protein CASSDGSGTTYEQYF.

This clone was counted a single time. The chain joins TRBV7-2 to TRBJ2-7; D is uncertain. This CDR3 comprises 15 residues. Germline V CDR1 and CDR2: SGHTA, FQGNSA. Trimming took off 4 bases at V and 2 bases at J, with 15 bases between the two ends. Here the CDR3 DNA reads TGTGCCAGCAGCTCCTCCCGGGTATCGACCTACGAGCAGTACTTC. Its protein is CASSSSRVSTYEQYF.

The V call is TRBV5-4, the J call TRBJ2-7; TRBD2 matches at 14 bases. The CDR3 runs 20 residues. Germline trimming cut 4 bases from V and 7 bases from J; bases unmatched to any gene: 22. The germline V gene encodes CDR1 SGHNT and CDR2 YYREEE (reference sequence). The chain's CDR3 is CASSPGPRKGLAGAGEEQYF. The CDR3 nucleotides are TGTGCCAGCAGCCCGGGCCCCCGTAAGGGACTAGCGGGAGCCGGAGAGGAGCAGTACTTC.

The chain combines TRBV11-2 with TRBJ2-5; the match to TRBD2 covers 9 bases. The CDR3 spans 13 residues. The J segment lost 9 bases and the V segment lost 5 bases, leaving 7 bases of the junction unmatched. The germline V gene has CDR1 SGHAT and CDR2 FQNNGV. CDR3 residues: CASSPGTSPSQYF. The DNA for the CDR3 is TGTGCCAGCAGCCCCGGGACTAGCCCATCCCAGTACTTC.

This rearrangement joins TRBV25-1 to TRBJ1-2; perhaps TRBD1 as D (6 bases). From germline, CDR1 is MGHDK and CDR2 SYGVNS. This CDR3 region has 15 residues. V shed 4 bases and J shed 0 bases, with 12 bases lying between them. CDR3 in amino acids: CASSVGQGPNYGYTF. In nucleotides, the CDR3 is TGTGCCAGCAGTGTTGGGCAGGGGCCTAACTATGGCTACACCTTC.